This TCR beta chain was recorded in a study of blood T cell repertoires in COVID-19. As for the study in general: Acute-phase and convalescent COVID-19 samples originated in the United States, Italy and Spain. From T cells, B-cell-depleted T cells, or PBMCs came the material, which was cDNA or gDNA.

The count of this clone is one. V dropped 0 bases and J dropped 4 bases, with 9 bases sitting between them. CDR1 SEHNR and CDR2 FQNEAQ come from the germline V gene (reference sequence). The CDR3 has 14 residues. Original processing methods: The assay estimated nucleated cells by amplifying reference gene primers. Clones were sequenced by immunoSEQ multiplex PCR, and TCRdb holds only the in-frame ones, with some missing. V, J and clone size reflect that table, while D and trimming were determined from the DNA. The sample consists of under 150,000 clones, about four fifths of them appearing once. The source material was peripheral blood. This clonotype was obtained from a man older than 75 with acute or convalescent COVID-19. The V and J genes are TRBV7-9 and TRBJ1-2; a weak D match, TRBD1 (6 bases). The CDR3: CASSLAWTAYGYTF. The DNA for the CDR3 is TGTGCCAGCAGCTTAGCGTGGACAGCCTATGGCTACACCTTC.